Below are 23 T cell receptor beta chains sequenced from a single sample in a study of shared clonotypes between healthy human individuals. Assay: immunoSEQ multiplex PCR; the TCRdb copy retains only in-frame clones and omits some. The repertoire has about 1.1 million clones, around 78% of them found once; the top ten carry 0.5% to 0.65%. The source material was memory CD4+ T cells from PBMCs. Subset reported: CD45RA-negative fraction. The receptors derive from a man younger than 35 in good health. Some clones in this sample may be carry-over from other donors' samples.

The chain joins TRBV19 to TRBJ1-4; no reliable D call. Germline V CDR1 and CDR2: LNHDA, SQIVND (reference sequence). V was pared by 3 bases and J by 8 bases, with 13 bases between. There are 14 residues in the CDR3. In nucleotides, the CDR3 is TGTGCCAGTAGTATCACGTACGACCCGGAAAAACTGTTTTTT. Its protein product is CASSITYDPEKLFF.

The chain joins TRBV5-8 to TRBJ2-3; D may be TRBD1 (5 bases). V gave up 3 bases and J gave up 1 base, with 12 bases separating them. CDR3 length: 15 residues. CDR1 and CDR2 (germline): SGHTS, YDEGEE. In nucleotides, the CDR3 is TGTGCCAGCAGCTCACCGACAGCCGGCACAGATACGCAGTATTTT. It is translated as CASSSPTAGTDTQYF.

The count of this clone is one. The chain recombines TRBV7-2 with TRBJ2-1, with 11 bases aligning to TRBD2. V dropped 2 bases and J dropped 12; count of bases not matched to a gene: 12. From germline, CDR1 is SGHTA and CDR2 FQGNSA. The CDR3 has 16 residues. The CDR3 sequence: CASSLRQPLAGETQFF. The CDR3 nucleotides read TGTGCCAGCAGCTTACGCCAACCACTAGCGGGAGAAACGCAGTTCTTC. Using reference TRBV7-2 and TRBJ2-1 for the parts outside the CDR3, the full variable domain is GAGVSQSPSNKVTEKGKDVELRCDPISGHTALYWYRQSLGQGLEFLIYFQGNSAPDKSGLPSDRFSAERTGGSVSTLTIQRTQQEDSAVYLCASSLRQPLAGETQFFGPGTRLTVL.

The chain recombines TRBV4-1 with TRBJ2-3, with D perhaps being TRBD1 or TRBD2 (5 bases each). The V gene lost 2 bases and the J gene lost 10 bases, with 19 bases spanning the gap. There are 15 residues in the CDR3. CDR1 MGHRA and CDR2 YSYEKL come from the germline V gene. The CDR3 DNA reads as TGCGCCAGCAGCCAAAGCAGGGAGCACCGAGGAGCGCAGTATTTT. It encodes CASSQSREHRGAQYF.

The CDR3, as DNA: TGCGCCAGCAGCCAGGATATTAACTCTGGGGCCAACGTCCTGACTTTC. Translation gives CASSQDINSGANVLTF. The genes are TRBV4-1 and TRBJ2-6; D is ambiguous. The CDR3 extends over 16 amino acids. Germline V gives CDR1 MGHRA, CDR2 YSYEKL. The V gene lost 3 bases and the J gene lost 0 bases, with 9 bases spanning the gap.

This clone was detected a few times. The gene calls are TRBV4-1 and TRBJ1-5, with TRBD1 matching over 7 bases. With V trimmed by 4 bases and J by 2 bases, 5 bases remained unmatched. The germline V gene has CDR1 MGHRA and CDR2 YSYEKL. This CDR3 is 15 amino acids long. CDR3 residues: CASSRTGTGNQPQHF. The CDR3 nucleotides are TGCGCCAGCAGCCGCACCGGGACAGGCAATCAGCCCCAGCATTTT.

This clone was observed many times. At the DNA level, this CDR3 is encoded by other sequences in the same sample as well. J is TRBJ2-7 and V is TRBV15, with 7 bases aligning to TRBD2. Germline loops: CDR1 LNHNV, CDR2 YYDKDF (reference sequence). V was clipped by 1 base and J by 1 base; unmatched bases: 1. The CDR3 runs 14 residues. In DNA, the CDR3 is TGTGCCACCAGCAGAGGCGGGGGTTCCTACGAGCAGTACTTC. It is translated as CATSRGGGSYEQYF.

CDR3 DNA sequence: TGTGCCAGCAGTGGTACAGGGGGCGACTATGGCTACACCTTC. It translates to CASSGTGGDYGYTF. V gene TRBV6-6 combines with J gene TRBJ1-2, with 9 bases lining up with TRBD1. The germline V gene encodes CDR1 MNHNY and CDR2 SVGAGI (reference sequence). V trimming: 5 bases; J trimming: 3 bases; junction bases outside the gene matches: 4. This CDR3 has 14 residues.

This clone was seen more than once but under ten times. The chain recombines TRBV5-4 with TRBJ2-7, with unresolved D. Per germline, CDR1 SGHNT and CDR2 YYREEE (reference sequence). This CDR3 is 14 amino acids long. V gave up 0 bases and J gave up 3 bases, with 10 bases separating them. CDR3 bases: TGTGCCAGCAGCTTGGGGCCATTCCTCTACGAGCAGTACTTC. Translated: CASSLGPFLYEQYF.

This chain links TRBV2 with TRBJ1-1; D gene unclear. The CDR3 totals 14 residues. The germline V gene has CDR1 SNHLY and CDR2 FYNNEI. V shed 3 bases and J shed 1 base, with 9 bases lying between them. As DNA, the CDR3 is TGTGCCAGCAGTGATGTCGCCTGGAACACTGAAGCTTTCTTT. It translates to CASSDVAWNTEAFF.

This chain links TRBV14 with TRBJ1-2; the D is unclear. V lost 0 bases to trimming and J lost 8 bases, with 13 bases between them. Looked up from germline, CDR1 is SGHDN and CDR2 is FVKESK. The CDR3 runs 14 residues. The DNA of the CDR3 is TGTGCCAGCAGCCAAGATCGGAGGGTGCTGGGCTACACCTTC. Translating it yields CASSQDRRVLGYTF.

This CDR3 reads CASSRSDTYGYTF. The CDR3 DNA reads TGTGCCAGCAGCCGCAGTGATACCTATGGCTACACCTTC. This sequence joins TRBV7-9 and TRBJ1-2, with D unresolved. Deletions cut 5 bases from V and 4 bases from J, with 11 bases between. This CDR3 has 13 residues. In germline, CDR1 is SEHNR, CDR2 FQNEAQ (reference sequence). Together with reference TRBV7-9 and TRBJ1-2, the CDR3 gives the full variable domain: DTGVSQNPRHKITKRGQNVTFRCDPISEHNRLYWYRQTLGQGPEFLTYFQNEAQLEKSRLLSDRFSAERPKGSFSTLEIQRTEQGDSAMYLCASSRSDTYGYTFGSGTRLTVV.

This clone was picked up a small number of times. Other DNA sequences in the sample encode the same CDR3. The CDR3 coding sequence is TGTGCCAGCAGCTTAGCAGGGCATGGCTACACCTTC. Residues: CASSLAGHGYTF. The gene calls are TRBV7-9 and TRBJ1-2; no definite D call. Germline loops: CDR1 SEHNR, CDR2 FQNEAQ (reference sequence). The V end was cut by 0 bases, the J end by 6 bases, with 5 bases between. This CDR3 has 12 amino acids.

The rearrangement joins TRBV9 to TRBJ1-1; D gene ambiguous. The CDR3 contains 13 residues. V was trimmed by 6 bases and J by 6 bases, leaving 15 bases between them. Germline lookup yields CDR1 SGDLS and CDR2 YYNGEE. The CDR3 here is CASTNLEVAEAFF. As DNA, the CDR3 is TGTGCCAGCACCAACCTCGAGGTGGCTGAAGCTTTCTTT.

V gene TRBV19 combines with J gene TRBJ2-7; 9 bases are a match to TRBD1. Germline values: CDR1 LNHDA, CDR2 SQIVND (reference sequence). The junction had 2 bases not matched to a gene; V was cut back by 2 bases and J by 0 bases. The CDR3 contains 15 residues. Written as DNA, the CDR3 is TGTGCCAGTAGTATACAGACAGGGGGCTCCTACGAGCAGTACTTC. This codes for CASSIQTGGSYEQYF.

The CDR3 DNA follows: TGTGCCAGCAGCGCCGGGACAGGGTCTAACACCATATATTTT. Amino acid sequence: CASSAGTGSNTIYF. J is TRBJ1-3 and V is TRBV5-8, with 9 positions matching TRBD1. Germline V gene data show CDR1 as SGHTS and CDR2 as YDEGEE. The V and J ends lost 4 bases and 7 bases, in that order; junction bases with no gene match: 6. The CDR3 is 14 amino acids.

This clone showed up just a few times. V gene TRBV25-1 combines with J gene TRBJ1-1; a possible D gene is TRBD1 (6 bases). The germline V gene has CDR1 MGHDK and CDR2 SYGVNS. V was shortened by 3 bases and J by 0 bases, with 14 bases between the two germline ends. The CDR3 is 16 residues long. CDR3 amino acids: CASSDQGPGLNTEAFF. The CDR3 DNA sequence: TGTGCCAGCAGTGATCAGGGGCCGGGACTGAACACTGAAGCTTTCTTT.

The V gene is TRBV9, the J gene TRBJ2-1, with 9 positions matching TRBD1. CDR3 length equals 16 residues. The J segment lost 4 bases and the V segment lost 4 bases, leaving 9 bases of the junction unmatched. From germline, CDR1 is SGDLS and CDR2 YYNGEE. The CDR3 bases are TGTGCCAGCAGCCCCGGACAGGGGATGGGATACAATGAGCAGTTCTTC. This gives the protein CASSPGQGMGYNEQFF.

The CDR3 spells CASSPGQAGAGELFF. CDR3 nucleotides: TGCGCCAGCAGCCCCGGACAGGCGGGGGCCGGGGAGCTGTTTTTT. The V and J genes are TRBV5-1 and TRBJ2-2; D may be TRBD1 or TRBD2 (7 bases each). The CDR3 runs 15 residues. V dropped 4 bases and J dropped 6 bases, with 16 bases sitting between them. The germline V gene has CDR1 SGHRS and CDR2 YFSETQ.

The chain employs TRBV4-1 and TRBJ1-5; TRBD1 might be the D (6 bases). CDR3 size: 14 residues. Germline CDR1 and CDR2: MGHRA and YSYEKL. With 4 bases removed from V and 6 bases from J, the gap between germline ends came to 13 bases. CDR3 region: CASSPTGSGQPQHF. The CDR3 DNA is TGCGCCAGCAGCCCCACAGGGTCGGGTCAGCCCCAGCATTTT.

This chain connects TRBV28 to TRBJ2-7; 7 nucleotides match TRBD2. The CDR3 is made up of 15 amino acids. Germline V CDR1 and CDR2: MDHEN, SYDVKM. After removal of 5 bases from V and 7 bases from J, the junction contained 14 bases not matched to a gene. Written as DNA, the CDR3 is TGTGCCAGCAGTCTTTGGGACCCGGGGAGGGGTGAGCAGTACTTC. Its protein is CASSLWDPGRGEQYF. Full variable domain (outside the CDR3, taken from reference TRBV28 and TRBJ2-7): DVKVTQSSRYLVKRTGEKVFLECVQDMDHENMFWYRQDPGLGLRLIYFSYDVKMKEKGDIPEGYSVSREKKERFSLILESASTNQTSMYLCASSLWDPGRGEQYFGPGTRLTVT.

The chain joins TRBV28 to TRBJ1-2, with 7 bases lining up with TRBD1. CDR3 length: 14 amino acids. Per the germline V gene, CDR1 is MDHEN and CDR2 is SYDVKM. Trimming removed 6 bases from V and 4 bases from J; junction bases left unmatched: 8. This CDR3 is CASRTGTNPYGYTF. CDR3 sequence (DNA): TGTGCCAGCAGGACAGGGACGAACCCCTATGGCTACACCTTC.

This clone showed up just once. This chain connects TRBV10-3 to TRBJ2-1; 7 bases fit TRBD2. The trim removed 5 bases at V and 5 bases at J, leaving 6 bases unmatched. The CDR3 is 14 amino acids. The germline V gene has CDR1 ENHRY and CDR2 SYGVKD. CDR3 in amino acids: CAISPSGDHNEQFF. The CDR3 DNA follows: TGTGCCATCAGTCCTAGCGGAGACCACAATGAGCAGTTCTTC.